This T cell receptor beta chain was recovered during a study of OX40 agonist ivuxolimab in advanced cancers. Whole-study context: Ivuxolimab is an agonistic anti-OX40 (CD134) antibody, and patients were treated with it. Patients achieving partial responses numbered three: one hepatocellular carcinoma case and two cutaneous melanoma cases.

The data were produced by immunoSEQ multiplex PCR, yet TCRdb's version contains in-frame clones alone and is incomplete. The profile shows approximately 76,000 clones, 85% of them singletons. Study observations and caveats: Partial responders at 0.1-3.0 mg/kg showed near-lowest clonal expansion.

Turning to this clone: Its cognate antigen is unknown.

The CDR3 totals 14 residues. Germline CDR1 KGHSH, CDR2 LQKENI. V was pared by 0 bases and J by 0 bases, with 6 bases between. The starting material was CD4+ or CD8+ T cells sorted from blood, obtained in a trial of the OX40 agonist ivuxolimab. The source of this sequence is an adult with an advanced solid tumor such as melanoma, head and neck, liver or kidney cancer. The chain recombines TRBV18 with TRBJ2-7; no reliable D call. CDR3: CASSPPLSSYEQYF. The CDR3 DNA follows: TGTGCCAGCTCACCACCGCTCAGCTCCTACGAGCAGTACTTC.